Included here is one TCR beta chain sequence, with context. This sample is drawn from a study of blood T cell repertoires in COVID-19. Germline CDR1 and CDR2: SQVTM and ANQGSEA. V was clipped by 6 bases and J by 3 bases, with 17 bases between them. This CDR3 comprises 14 residues. Libraries were prepared by immunoSEQ multiplex PCR; TCRdb keeps only in-frame clonotypes and omits some of them. The sample yields around 440,000 clones, 88% seen once. Material for sequencing was peripheral blood. This chain joins TRBV29-1 and TRBJ1-2; D might be TRBD1 (5 bases). This receptor was identified in a woman between 45 and 60 years old with COVID-19, enrolled during active disease. The CDR3 spells CSVMDTSRYYGYTF. The CDR3 DNA sequence: TGCAGCGTCATGGACACCTCACGTTACTATGGCTACACCTTC.